The text below deals with one TCR beta chain. Trimming removed 4 bases at V and 4 bases at J, with 5 bases between. The CDR3 has 12 residues. From germline, CDR1 is SEHNR and CDR2 FQNEAQ (reference sequence). The data belong to a study of blood T cell repertoires in COVID-19. About the research overall: Spain, Italy and the United States supplied samples that represented acute and convalescent COVID-19.

As originally analysed: Amplified reference gene primers provided the basis for estimating nucleated cell counts. Measured with immunoSEQ multiplex PCR; TCRdb has only the in-frame clones, and not every one. The V and J calls and the clone size are those of that table, but D and trimming were determined from the DNA. Among 95,000 to 150,000 clones listed, roughly 90% were seen once. This TCR was recovered from a man aged 35 to 55 with acute or convalescent COVID-19. The V call is TRBV7-9, the J call TRBJ1-5, with unresolved D. Sequencing was performed on peripheral blood. For the CDR3, the DNA is TGTGCCAGCAGCTCCTTAAATCAGCCCCAGCATTTT. Encoded protein: CASSSLNQPQHF.